This entry lists 22 T cell receptor beta chains sequenced from one sample in a study of cytotoxic CD8 clonotypes in ibrutinib-treated CLL. Only in-frame clones appear in the TCRdb table, and some are missing; sequencing was by immunoSEQ multiplex PCR. The sample records 20,000 to 30,000 clones, 65% to 75% being singletons. Sequenced here: PBMCs, sampled after 24 months of ibrutinib treatment. The receptor source for this set is a human donor with chronic lymphocytic leukemia.

The J gene is TRBJ2-2, the V gene TRBV2; D is unresolved. CDR1 and CDR2 from the germline V gene are SNHLY and FYNNEI. The CDR3 is 13 amino acids. V was clipped by 1 base and J by 7 bases, with 7 bases between them. This CDR3 reads CASSEGVGGELFF. CDR3 nucleotides: TGTGCCAGCAGTGAAGGGGTGGGCGGGGAGCTGTTTTTT.

This clone was observed once. This chain links TRBV5-5 with TRBJ1-3; unclear D gene. The CDR3 totals 15 residues. V lost 4 bases and J lost 0, with 11 bases in between. Germline assignment: CDR1 SGHKS and CDR2 YYEKEE (reference sequence). This chain's CDR3 is CASSPPTDSGNTIYF. DNA of the CDR3: TGTGCCAGCAGCCCCCCGACCGACTCTGGAAACACCATATATTTT.

This clone has a handful of counts. CDR3 loop: CASRAQGTEAFF. CDR3 nucleotide sequence: TGCGCCAGCAGGGCCCAGGGCACTGAAGCTTTCTTT. V is TRBV5-1 and J is TRBJ1-1; possibly TRBD1 for D (5 bases). V lost 5 bases and J 4 bases, leaving 9 bases between the germline ends. CDR1 and CDR2 (germline): SGHRS, YFSETQ. The CDR3 consists of 12 residues.

The J gene is TRBJ2-1, the V gene TRBV7-9; 10 nucleotides line up with TRBD1. The CDR3 length is 16 residues. The V segment lost 5 bases and the J segment 4 bases; nucleotides outside the gene matches: 8. From germline, CDR1 is SEHNR and CDR2 FQNEAQ (reference sequence). CDR3 sequence (DNA): TGTGCCAGCAGCCCGCGACAGGGGGCTAAGTACAATGAGCAGTTCTTC. This codes for CASSPRQGAKYNEQFF. The full variable domain, with the rest looked up from reference TRBV7-9 and TRBJ2-1, is DTGVSQNPRHKITKRGQNVTFRCDPISEHNRLYWYRQTLGQGPEFLTYFQNEAQLEKSRLLSDRFSAERPKGSFSTLEIQRTEQGDSAMYLCASSPRQGAKYNEQFFGPGTRLTVL.

This chain connects TRBV11-2 to TRBJ2-1; 11 nucleotides match TRBD2. The V segment lost 5 bases and the J segment 3 bases; nucleotides outside the gene matches: 6. The germline CDR1 and CDR2 sequences are SGHAT and FQNNGV. The CDR3 length is 16 residues. CDR3 sequence reads: CASSPMGLAVYNEQFF. The DNA for the CDR3 is TGTGCCAGCAGCCCGATGGGACTAGCGGTCTACAATGAGCAGTTCTTC.

The chain combines TRBV5-1 with TRBJ1-6; TRBD1 might be the D (5 bases). V was shortened by 0 bases and J by 8 bases, with 12 bases between the two germline ends. The V gene's germline CDR1 is SGHRS and CDR2 YFSETQ. The CDR3 spans 15 residues. The CDR3 bases are TGCGCCAGCAGCTTGGCAGGGATGGGGGATTCACCCCTCCACTTT. Protein: CASSLAGMGDSPLHF. The full variable domain, completed using reference TRBV5-1 and TRBJ1-6, is KAGVTQTPRYLIKTRGQQVTLSCSPISGHRSVSWYQQTPGQGLQFLFEYFSETQRNKGNFPGRFSGRQFSNSRSEMNVSTLELGDSALYLCASSLAGMGDSPLHFGNGTRLTVT.

This clone was observed a handful of times. The chain links TRBV4-2 to TRBJ2-5; 8 bases agree with TRBD2. Germline V CDR1 and CDR2: LGHNA, YNFKEQ. The CDR3 extends over 16 amino acids. V dropped 1 base and J dropped 5; count of bases not matched to a gene: 9. CDR3 nucleotides: TGTGCCAGCAGCCAAGGTGCCGAGACTAGCGTTGAGACCCAGTACTTC. The encoded protein is CASSQGAETSVETQYF.

V and J are TRBV25-1 and TRBJ2-5, with TRBD2 identical over 8 bases. The junction had 5 bases not matched to a gene; V was cut back by 6 bases and J by 5 bases. This CDR3 has 13 amino acids. Germline V gene data show CDR1 as MGHDK and CDR2 as SYGVNS. CDR3 nucleotides: TGTGCCAGCAGGGGACTAGTCGGTGAGACCCAGTACTTC. Encoded protein: CASRGLVGETQYF.

V is TRBV5-1 and J is TRBJ1-1, with D perhaps TRBD1 (5 bases). This CDR3 has 16 amino acids. Trimming shortened V by 4 bases and J by 0 bases, and 16 bases separated the two germline ends. Germline loops: CDR1 SGHRS, CDR2 YFSETQ. The CDR3 DNA is TGCGCCAGCAGCCCCTCTGTGACAGCTATGAACACTGAAGCTTTCTTT. Amino acids: CASSPSVTAMNTEAFF.

This chain joins TRBV5-4 and TRBJ2-5; TRBD2 aligns across 9 bases. The length of the CDR3 is 16 residues. Germline V gene data show CDR1 as SGHNT and CDR2 as YYREEE (reference sequence). V lost 6 bases and J lost 4; bases outside the gene matches: 13. DNA for the CDR3: TGTGCCAGCAAATTCGGCGGGGGGGCTCTCAGAGAGACCCAGTACTTC. Protein: CASKFGGGALRETQYF.

The J gene is TRBJ2-7, the V gene TRBV19; 9 nucleotides align to TRBD1. J was trimmed by 1 base and V by 6 bases; bases with no gene match: 4. Germline lookup yields CDR1 LNHDA and CDR2 SQIVND (reference sequence). This CDR3 has 14 amino acids. As DNA, the CDR3 is TGTGCCAGTAGAACAGGGGGCCGTTCCTACGAGCAGTACTTC. Translating gives CASRTGGRSYEQYF.

This clone was detected a few times. The rearrangement joins TRBV2 to TRBJ1-2; D is ambiguous. The length of the CDR3 is 13 residues. V was trimmed by 1 base and J by 7 bases, leaving 10 bases between them. CDR1 is SNHLY, CDR2 FYNNEI, per germline. CDR3 nucleotide sequence: TGTGCCAGCAGTGAAGGGGAGTTAGGTGGCTACACCTTC. Its protein product is CASSEGELGGYTF.

This clone occurred once. J is TRBJ1-1 and V is TRBV29-1; TRBD1 might be the D (5 bases). Trimming shortened V by 3 bases and J by 5 bases, and 13 bases separated the two germline ends. Germline V gene lookup returns CDR1 SQVTM and CDR2 ANQGSEA. The CDR3 contains 13 residues. The CDR3 DNA reads as TGCAGCGTTGAGGGGGGAGTAGCGACTGAAGCTTTCTTT. It yields the protein CSVEGGVATEAFF.

V gene TRBV5-4 combines with J gene TRBJ1-1; D may be TRBD1 (6 bases). V was shortened by 2 bases and J by 5 bases, with 13 bases between the two germline ends. CDR3 length: 14 amino acids. Germline V gene lookup returns CDR1 SGHNT and CDR2 YYREEE (reference sequence). CDR3: CASSFVGAKTEAFF. The CDR3 DNA is TGTGCCAGCAGCTTTGTGGGGGCGAAGACTGAAGCTTTCTTT.

V usage is TRBV27 and J usage is TRBJ1-1; TRBD1 might be the D (5 bases). The CDR3 runs 11 residues. Trimming shortened V by 7 bases and J by 6 bases, and 9 bases separated the two germline ends. The V gene's germline CDR1 is MNHEY and CDR2 SMNVEV (reference sequence). CDR3 amino acids: CASTLGAEAFF. The CDR3 DNA reads TGTGCCAGCACCCTAGGGGCTGAAGCTTTCTTT.

This chain uses TRBV10-1 with TRBJ2-7; 8 bases agree with TRBD1. CDR3 size: 12 residues. J lost 3 bases, V lost 9 bases, and 4 bases had no gene match. Germline CDR1 reads WNHNN; CDR2 reads SYGVQD (reference sequence). CDR3 amino acids: CASGTGNYEQYF. Here the CDR3 DNA reads TGCGCCAGTGGGACAGGCAACTACGAGCAGTACTTC.

This clone was picked up a small number of times. This same CDR3 is encoded by further DNA sequences in the sample. The chain uses TRBV5-8 and TRBJ2-7; D perhaps matches TRBD1 (5 bases). V lost 0 bases and J lost 0, with 7 bases in between. This CDR3 spans 14 amino acids. Germline V gene lookup returns CDR1 SGHTS and CDR2 YDEGEE. In nucleotides, the CDR3 is TGTGCCAGCAGCTTGGGTGACAGCTCCTACGAGCAGTACTTC. It is translated as CASSLGDSSYEQYF.

The V gene is TRBV2, the J gene TRBJ2-3; D perhaps matches TRBD1 (6 bases). The germline V gene encodes CDR1 SNHLY and CDR2 FYNNEI. CDR3 size: 15 residues. The ends were cut back, 2 bases at V and 2 bases at J, with 11 bases in the middle. This chain's CDR3 is CASSELDRTTDTQYF. For the CDR3, the DNA is TGTGCCAGCAGTGAATTGGACAGAACCACAGATACGCAGTATTTT.

The chain carries TRBV2 and TRBJ1-2; D is ambiguous. Germline CDR1 reads SNHLY; CDR2 reads FYNNEI. The CDR3 is 12 residues long. V was clipped by 7 bases and J by 2 bases, with 8 bases between them. CDR3 residues: CASKPTNYGYTF. The CDR3 DNA reads TGTGCCAGCAAGCCGACGAACTATGGCTACACCTTC.

This chain links TRBV11-3 with TRBJ2-7; 10 bases are shared with TRBD1. CDR3 length: 15 residues. V lost 1 base, J lost 2 bases, and 2 bases stayed unmatched. The V gene's germline CDR1 is SGHNT and CDR2 YENEEA. The CDR3 spells CASSLAGTGAYEQYF. The CDR3 DNA reads as TGTGCCAGCAGCTTAGCCGGGACAGGGGCCTACGAGCAGTACTTC.

The V and J genes are TRBV11-2 and TRBJ2-7; D unclear. CDR3 length: 12 amino acids. Trimming removed 4 bases at V and 5 bases at J, with 9 bases between. Per the germline V gene, CDR1 is SGHAT and CDR2 is FQNNGV. CDR3 nucleotides: TGTGCCAGCAGCTCGAGACCCGACGAGCAGTACTTC. Translating gives CASSSRPDEQYF.

This clone was found a few times. CDR3 in DNA: TGCGCCAGCAGCTTGGAGGCAGGAACTCCCTACGAGCAGTACTTC. Its translation is CASSLEAGTPYEQYF. The gene calls are TRBV5-1 and TRBJ2-7; D not certain. The V gene lost 0 bases and the J gene lost 2 bases, with 12 bases spanning the gap. Germline CDR1 reads SGHRS; CDR2 reads YFSETQ. The CDR3 is 15 amino acids.